This T cell receptor beta chain derives from a study of cytomegalovirus exposure and HLA in healthy donors. Whole-study results and caveats: In a later analysis, V- and J-gene trimming of beta chains associated with a DCLRE1C missense variant, replicated independently. For cytomegalovirus status, the classifier reportedly gave diagnoses with high specificity and sensitivity. The study found most TCR sequences rare, yet found some public TCRs in many donors. Several of the most significant clusters appeared linked to common viral pathogens, based on a later analysis.

The PCR was carried out with 60 Vbeta primers and 13 Jbeta primers. TCRdb's copy holds only in-frame clones and misses some; the assay was immunoSEQ multiplex PCR. This specimen shows 110,000 to 150,000 clones; the ten leading clones hold roughly 2%. V dropped 3 bases and J dropped 1; count of bases not matched to a gene: 5. The germline CDR1 and CDR2 sequences are SGHDT and YYEEEE. CDR3 size: 15 residues. A remark on this clone: Antigen unknown.

The gene calls are TRBV5-6 and TRBJ1-2; 8 nucleotides line up with TRBD1. Sequenced: PBMCs. This receptor was taken from a woman aged 18-29 years in good health and CMV-seronegative. The CDR3 region is CASSSGTGGNYGYTF. The CDR3 DNA follows: TGTGCCAGCAGCTCCGGGACAGGTGGTAACTATGGCTACACCTTC.